The source of this T cell receptor beta chain is a study of cytomegalovirus exposure and HLA in healthy donors. General study results and limits: Within the 120 or so validation repertoires, first-cohort TCR clusters tended to co-occur, according to a later analysis.

V lost 0 bases to trimming and J lost 1 base; unmatched junction nucleotides: 8. This CDR3 spans 17 amino acids. Germline CDR1 reads SGHTA; CDR2 reads FQGNSA. As concerns this clone: Its antigen remains unidentified.

The approximately 120-subject validation cohort, separate from the roughly 670-subject first cohort, included the donors. Produced via immunoSEQ multiplex PCR; TCRdb's table is partial and in-frame only. The sample records about 150,000 clones, about 86% being singletons. The sequenced sample was PBMCs. The chain employs TRBV7-2 and TRBJ2-7; 8 bases line up with TRBD1. This clonotype was sampled from a man younger than 35 in good health and CMV-seropositive. CDR3 sequence: CASSLAATTGASYEQYF. The CDR3 region has the DNA TGTGCCAGCAGCTTAGCGGCTACGACAGGGGCTTCCTACGAGCAGTACTTC. The full variable domain, in which reference TRBV7-2 and TRBJ2-7 provide the parts outside the CDR3, is GAGVSQSPSNKVTEKGKDVELRCDPISGHTALYWYRQSLGQGLEFLIYFQGNSAPDKSGLPSDRFSAERTGGSVSTLTIQRTQQEDSAVYLCASSLAATTGASYEQYFGPGTRLTVT.